The 14 T cell receptor beta chains reported below all come from one sample, sequenced in a study of blood T cells in healthy people across ages. A second PCR, run for roughly 7 to 12 cycles, used a sample-barcoded 5' primer plus a J-beta primer mix. TCRdb reprocessed the 5' RACE reads via MiXCR and lists one record per CDR3 protein. The table shows more than 1,400,000 distinct CDR3 sequences, with roughly 40% occurring only once. The sample taken for sequencing was blood. These receptors all stem from a woman aged 18-29 years in good health.

The chain couples TRBV2 to TRBJ2-1; 14 bases align to TRBD2. Germline V gives CDR1 SNHLY, CDR2 FYNNEI. The V gene end was trimmed by 6 bases and the J gene end by 8 bases; junction bases not matched to a gene: 6. The CDR3 consists of 15 residues. The CDR3 region has the DNA TGTGCCAGCAGGGGGACTAGCGGGAGTTCGGATGAGCAGTTCTTC. It yields the protein CASRGTSGSSDEQFF.

Concerning this clonotype: The junction departs from germline at one end; a sequencing error may be responsible. The chain carries TRBV3-1 and TRBJ2-3, with TRBD1 matching over 7 bases. The CDR3 spans 16 residues. CDR1 and CDR2 from the germline V gene are LGHDT and YNNKEL (reference sequence). In DNA, the CDR3 is TGTGCCAGCAGCCTAGACAGGGCCTCTGGCACAGATACGAAGTATTTT. It specifies CASSLDRASGTDTKYF.

CDR3 residues: CASSLQTSGRLFF. The CDR3 DNA sequence: TGTGCCAGCAGCTTACAGACTAGCGGGAGGTTGTTCTTC. This chain joins TRBV13 and TRBJ2-1, with 13 bases matching TRBD2. V shed 2 bases, J shed 15 bases, and the junction held 4 bases outside the gene matches. CDR3 length: 13 amino acids. Germline CDR1 is PRHDT and CDR2 is FYEKMQ (reference sequence).

This clonotype was detected only a few times. The rearrangement uses TRBV10-2 and TRBJ1-6, with D unclear. Germline V CDR1 and CDR2: WSHSY, SAAADI. V was clipped by 0 bases and J by 6 bases, with 12 bases between them. The CDR3 spans 16 residues. Written as DNA, the CDR3 is TGCGCCAGCAGTGAGTCGGCCCAAACCACTAATTCACCCCTCCACTTT. Its translation: CASSESAQTTNSPLHF.

Only a few counts were recorded for this clonotype. The genes are TRBV10-2 and TRBJ2-7, with 10 nucleotides matching TRBD2. Trimming took 7 bases from V and 4 from J; bases not matched to a gene: 16. This CDR3 region has 17 residues. Per the germline V gene, CDR1 is WSHSY and CDR2 is SAAADI. CDR3 bases: TGCGCCAGCACCCCAATCGGCCCTAGCGGGGGTCTTTACGAGCAGTACTTC. It is translated as CASTPIGPSGGLYEQYF.

The rearrangement links TRBV27 to TRBJ1-1; D call uncertain. Trimming stripped 4 bases from V and 1 base from J, with 13 bases between. This CDR3 is built from 15 residues. Germline V gene lookup returns CDR1 MNHEY and CDR2 SMNVEV (reference sequence). CDR3 nucleotide sequence: TGTGCCAGCAGTTCCCAGCGGATGGGGAACACTGAAGCTTTCTTT. This sequence encodes CASSSQRMGNTEAFF.

This sequence joins TRBV20-1 and TRBJ2-3; D is tentatively TRBD1 or TRBD2 (5 bases each). This CDR3 has 12 residues. V lost 0 bases, J lost 8 bases, and 9 bases lay in between. Germline V gene data show CDR1 as DFQATT and CDR2 as SNEGSKA (reference sequence). The CDR3 protein is CSARDWGSTQYF. CDR3 DNA sequence: TGCAGTGCTAGAGATTGGGGGTCTACGCAGTATTTT.

The V call is TRBV4-1, the J call TRBJ2-3; 8 bases match TRBD2. V lost 0 bases and J lost 2; bases outside the gene matches: 10. The germline gives CDR1 MGHRA, CDR2 YSYEKL. This CDR3 spans 18 amino acids. CDR3 nucleotide sequence: TGCGCCAGCAGCCAAGACCCACCGGGTAGCGGGGACACAGATACGCAGTATTTT. It encodes CASSQDPPGSGDTDTQYF.

V is TRBV28 and J is TRBJ2-1; 12 bases are a match to TRBD2. CDR3 length: 15 amino acids. The V gene's germline CDR1 is MDHEN and CDR2 SYDVKM. V shed 4 bases, J shed 7 bases, and the junction held 5 bases outside the gene matches. The CDR3 here is CASSSLGLAGNEQFF. In DNA, the CDR3 is TGTGCCAGCAGTTCACTCGGACTAGCGGGGAATGAGCAGTTCTTC. Full variable domain (rest looked up from reference TRBV28 and TRBJ2-1): DVKVTQSSRYLVKRTGEKVFLECVQDMDHENMFWYRQDPGLGLRLIYFSYDVKMKEKGDIPEGYSVSREKKERFSLILESASTNQTSMYLCASSSLGLAGNEQFFGPGTRLTVL.

The chain uses TRBV10-3 and TRBJ2-3, with TRBD2 matching 8 bases. This CDR3 is 17 amino acids long. The V and J ends lost 4 bases and 1 base, in that order; junction bases with no gene match: 10. Germline loops: CDR1 ENHRY, CDR2 SYGVKD. CDR3 nucleotides: TGTGCCATCAGTGCAGCCAGGGCAGCGGGGGGCACAGATACGCAGTATTTT. Translating gives CAISAARAAGGTDTQYF.

This chain joins TRBV10-3 and TRBJ2-5, with TRBD2 matching over 16 bases. V gave up 10 bases and J gave up 4 bases; unmatched junction bases: 9. The CDR3 spans 16 residues. Germline loops: CDR1 ENHRY, CDR2 SYGVKD. CDR3: CATGTGLAGGRETQYF. DNA of the CDR3: TGTGCCACCGGAACGGGACTAGCGGGAGGGAGAGAGACCCAGTACTTC.

This clonotype was seen many times. CDR3 coding DNA: TGTGCCATCAGTGACTTCACGAATGCTCAAGAGACCCAGTACTTC. It yields the protein CAISDFTNAQETQYF. The genes are TRBV10-3 and TRBJ2-5; D remains ambiguous. This CDR3 comprises 15 residues. CDR1 is ENHRY, CDR2 SYGVKD, per germline. Between the trimmed V and J ends, which lost 3 bases and 2 bases, there was a span of 13 bases.

This clonotype was seen a handful of times. The rearrangement uses TRBV29-1 and TRBJ2-1, with 14 bases that match TRBD2. CDR1 is SQVTM, CDR2 ANQGSEA, per germline. There are 15 residues in the CDR3. J lost 5 bases, V lost 6 bases, and 6 bases had no gene match. CDR3 in DNA: TGCAGCGTGGGACTAGCGGGAGCCCTTAACAATGAGCAGTTCTTC. This sequence encodes CSVGLAGALNNEQFF.

The sample holds a few counts of this clonotype. The chain carries TRBV14 and TRBJ2-3; 7 bases match TRBD2. Germline V gene lookup returns CDR1 SGHDN and CDR2 FVKESK. The CDR3 totals 15 residues. Losses at the gene ends were 4 bases for V and 0 bases for J; bases not matched to a gene: 4. The CDR3 sequence: CASSRGGLSTDTQYF. The CDR3 nucleotides are TGTGCCAGCAGCCGGGGGGGACTTAGCACAGATACGCAGTATTTT. Variable domain in full (rest from reference TRBV14 and TRBJ2-3): EAGVTQFPSHSVIEKGQTVTLRCDPISGHDNLYWYRRVMGKEIKFLLHFVKESKQDESGMPNNRFLAERTGGTYSTLKVQPAELEDSGVYFCASSRGGLSTDTQYFGPGTRLTVL.